This T cell receptor beta chain was observed in a study of shared clonotypes between healthy human individuals. Study information: Each donor's CD4 naive and CD4 memory cells filled three plates apiece, CD8 naive two, and CD8 memory one. Study observations and caveats: Clonotype sharing among donors, it was expected, would be affected by sequencing depth.

For every subset, genomic DNA was evenly distributed across several immunoSEQ plates. TCRdb's copy holds only in-frame clones and misses some; the assay was immunoSEQ multiplex PCR. The sample holds fewer than 1.6 million clones, just under 99% seen once. As concerns this clone: Antigen: not known.

CDR1 is SGHAT, CDR2 FQNNGV, per germline. V was clipped by 5 bases and J by 5 bases, with 18 bases between them. The CDR3 totals 15 residues. The sequence was obtained from a man between 25 and 39 years old in good health. V and J are TRBV11-2 and TRBJ1-1; tentatively, D is TRBD1 (6 bases). The specimen sequenced was naive CD4+ T cells sorted from blood. Subset meaning: CD45RA+ positively selected. The CDR3 reads CASSTPRGRRTEAFF. CDR3 sequence (DNA): TGTGCCAGCAGCACCCCCAGGGGTCGTAGGACTGAAGCTTTCTTT. The full variable domain, rest sourced from reference TRBV11-2 and TRBJ1-1, is EAGVAQSPRYKIIEKRQSVAFWCNPISGHATLYWYQQILGQGPKLLIQFQNNGVVDDSQLPKDRFSAERLKGVDSTLKIQPAKLEDSAVYLCASSTPRGRRTEAFFGQGTRLTVV.